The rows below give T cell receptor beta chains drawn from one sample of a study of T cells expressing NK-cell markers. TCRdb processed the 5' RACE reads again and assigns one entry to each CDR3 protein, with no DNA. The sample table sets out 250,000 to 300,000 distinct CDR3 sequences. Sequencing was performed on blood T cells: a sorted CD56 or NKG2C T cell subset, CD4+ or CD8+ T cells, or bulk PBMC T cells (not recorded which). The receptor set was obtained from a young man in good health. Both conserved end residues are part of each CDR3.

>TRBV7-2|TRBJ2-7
CASSPYSLYEQYF
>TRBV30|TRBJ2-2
CAWSVMLAGFWTGELFF
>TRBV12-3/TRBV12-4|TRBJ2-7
CASRPQGPQLEQYF
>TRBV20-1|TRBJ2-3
CSARWDTSADTQYF
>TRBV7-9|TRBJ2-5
CASTPQETQYF
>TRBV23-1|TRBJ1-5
CASSQAPGQGRNQPQHF
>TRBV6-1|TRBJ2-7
CASSIRPYEQYF
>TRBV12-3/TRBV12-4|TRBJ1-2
CASSQIRGPDTF
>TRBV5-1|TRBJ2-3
CAIAGNQDTQYF
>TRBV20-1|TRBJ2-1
CSAPPRSRSYNEQFF
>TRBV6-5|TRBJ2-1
CASWDSRYNEQFF
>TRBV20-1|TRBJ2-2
CSATGTADGELFF
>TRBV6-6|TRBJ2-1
CASSGDFPNEQFF
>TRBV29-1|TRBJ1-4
CSAFAGSAEKLFF
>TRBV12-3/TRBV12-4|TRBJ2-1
CASSLELGGASYNEQFF
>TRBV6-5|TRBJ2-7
CASSYASRDSYEQYF
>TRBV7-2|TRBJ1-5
CASSLGWGRPQHF
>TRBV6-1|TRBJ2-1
CASRGGRAETENEQFF
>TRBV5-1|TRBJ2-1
CASSLAASGGYNEQFF
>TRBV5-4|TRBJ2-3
CASSLAGSPLITQYF
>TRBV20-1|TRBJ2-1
CSATLAESSYNEQFF
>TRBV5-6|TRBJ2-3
CASSPRSPGTQYF
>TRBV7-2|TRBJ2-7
CASSLSGLYEQYF
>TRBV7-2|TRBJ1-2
CASSLVQGANYGYTF
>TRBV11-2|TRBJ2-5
CASSPLRGRETQYF
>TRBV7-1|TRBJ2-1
CASTSGRLGQPTKRSSYNEQFF
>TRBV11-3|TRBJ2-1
CASSFGYNEQFF
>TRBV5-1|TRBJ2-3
CASSPPLGQGFTDTQYF
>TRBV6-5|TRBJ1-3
CASSYSALDGLSGNTIYF
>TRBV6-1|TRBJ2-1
CASSISGTGTKYEQFF
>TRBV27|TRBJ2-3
CASSLRSGRAPNTDTQYF
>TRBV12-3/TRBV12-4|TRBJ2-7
CASSHLAVLPYEQYF
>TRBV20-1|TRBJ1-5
CSARWGRQGTAPQHF
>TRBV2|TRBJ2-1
CASTKTSGRDNEQFF
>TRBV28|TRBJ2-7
CASGTGGDKYF
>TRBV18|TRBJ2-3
CASSPLDSRPMDTQYF
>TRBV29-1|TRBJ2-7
CSVDGAGDYEQYF
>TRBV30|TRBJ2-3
CAWSGGLAGETDTQYF
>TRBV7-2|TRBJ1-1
CASSGKQGAPLNTEAFF
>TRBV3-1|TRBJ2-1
CASSQGKRFSYNEQFF
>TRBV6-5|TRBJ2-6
CASSLFGGANVLTF
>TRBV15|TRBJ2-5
CATSSLARTQYF
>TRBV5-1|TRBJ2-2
CASSRSFRELFF
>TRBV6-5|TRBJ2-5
CAGSPRGGQQTQYF
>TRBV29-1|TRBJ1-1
CSAPKGGAKNTEAFF
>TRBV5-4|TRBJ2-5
CASSLGDRGLQETQYF
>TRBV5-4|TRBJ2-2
CASSPLSGRSGELFF
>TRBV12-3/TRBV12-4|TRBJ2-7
CASSDRNYEQYF
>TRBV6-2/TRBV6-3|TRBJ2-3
CASSSGLGVTQYF